Following are 6 T cell receptor beta chains from one sample sequenced in a study of cytomegalovirus exposure and HLA in healthy donors. The PCR used 60 Vbeta and 13 Jbeta primers. Clones were sequenced by immunoSEQ multiplex PCR, and TCRdb holds only the in-frame ones, with some missing. The data hold approximately 150,000 clones, with roughly 82% observed a single time. The sequenced material came from PBMCs. These receptors were taken from a man aged 30-40 years in good health and CMV-seropositive.

The chain is built from TRBV30 and TRBJ1-1, with TRBD1 as a possible D gene (6 bases). With 5 bases removed from V and 5 bases from J, the gap between germline ends came to 15 bases. Germline V gene sequence: CDR1 GTSNPN, CDR2 SVGIG (reference sequence). The CDR3 is 13 amino acids. CDR3 in DNA: TGTGCCTGGTCGAGGGGGTTTGGAACTGAAGCTTTCTTT. Its protein product is CAWSRGFGTEAFF. The full variable domain, its missing parts supplied by reference TRBV30 and TRBJ1-1, is SQTIHQWPATLVQPVGSPLSLECTVEGTSNPNLYWYRQAAGRGLQLLFYSVGIGQISSEVPQNLSASRPQDRQFILSSKKLLLSDSGFYLCAWSRGFGTEAFFGQGTRLTVV.

The chain has TRBV4-3 and TRBJ2-1; TRBD2 is a possible D gene (6 bases). The ends were cut back, 3 bases at V and 8 bases at J, with 17 bases in the middle. Germline-derived CDR1 and CDR2 are LGHNA and YSLEER. There are 15 residues in the CDR3. CDR3 sequence reads: CASSHLLGGEHEQFF. The CDR3 nucleotides read TGCGCCAGCAGCCACCTACTGGGCGGGGAACATGAGCAGTTCTTC.

This clone has a handful of counts. The V gene is TRBV7-8, the J gene TRBJ2-5, with 10 bases aligning to TRBD2. Germline lookup yields CDR1 SGHVS and CDR2 FQNEAQ. The CDR3 is 15 residues long. The J segment lost 3 bases and the V segment lost 5 bases, leaving 6 bases of the junction unmatched. This CDR3 is CASSTRLAGKETQYF. The CDR3 DNA reads as TGTGCCAGCAGCACCCGACTAGCGGGTAAAGAGACCCAGTACTTC.

J is TRBJ2-1 and V is TRBV6-1; 8 bases line up with TRBD1. Germline-derived CDR1 and CDR2 are MNHNS and SASEGT. J gave up 4 bases and V 9 bases, and 11 bases lay outside the gene matches. This CDR3 spans 15 amino acids. CDR3: CASSRTGIRYNEQFF. CDR3 sequence (DNA): TGTGCCAGTTCTCGGACAGGGATTCGTTACAATGAGCAGTTCTTC.

About this clone itself: Mismatch with germline at one junction end may stem from a read error. The chain uses TRBV2 and TRBJ2-6, with D possibly TRBD1 on 5 matching bases. Germline assignment: CDR1 SNHLY and CDR2 FYNNEI. This CDR3 is built from 15 residues. This chain's CDR3 is CASSERISGANGLTF. The CDR3 DNA reads TGTGCCAGCAGTGAAAGAATCTCTGGGGCCAACGGCCTGACTTTC.

This clone showed up just a few times. The CDR3 region has the DNA TGCGCCAGCAGCAGGGACAGCGATACGCAGTATTTT. It is translated as CASSRDSDTQYF. This chain links TRBV5-1 with TRBJ2-3; 7 nucleotides align to TRBD1. Germline V lookup: CDR1 SGHRS, CDR2 YFSETQ. The V gene end was trimmed by 4 bases and the J gene end by 6 bases; junction bases not matched to a gene: 2. The CDR3 is 12 amino acids. The full variable domain, in which reference TRBV5-1 and TRBJ2-3 provide the parts outside the CDR3, is KAGVTQTPRYLIKTRGQQVTLSCSPISGHRSVSWYQQTPGQGLQFLFEYFSETQRNKGNFPGRFSGRQFSNSRSEMNVSTLELGDSALYLCASSRDSDTQYFGPGTRLTVL.